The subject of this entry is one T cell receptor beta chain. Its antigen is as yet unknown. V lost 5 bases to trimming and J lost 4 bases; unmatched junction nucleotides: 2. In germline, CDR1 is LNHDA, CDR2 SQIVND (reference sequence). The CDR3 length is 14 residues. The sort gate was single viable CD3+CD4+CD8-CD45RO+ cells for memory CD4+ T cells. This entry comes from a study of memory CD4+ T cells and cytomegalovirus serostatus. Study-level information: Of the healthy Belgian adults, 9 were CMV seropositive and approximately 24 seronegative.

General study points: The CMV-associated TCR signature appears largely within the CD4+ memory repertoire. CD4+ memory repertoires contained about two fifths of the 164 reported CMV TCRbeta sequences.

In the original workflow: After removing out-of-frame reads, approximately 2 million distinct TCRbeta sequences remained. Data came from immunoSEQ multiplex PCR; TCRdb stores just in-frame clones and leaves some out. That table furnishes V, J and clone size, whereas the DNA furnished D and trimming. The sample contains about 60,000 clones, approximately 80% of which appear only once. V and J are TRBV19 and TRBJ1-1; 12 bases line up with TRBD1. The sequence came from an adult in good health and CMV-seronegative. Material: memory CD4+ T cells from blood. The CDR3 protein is CASSPGQGATEAFF. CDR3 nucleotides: TGTGCCAGTAGTCCGGGACAGGGGGCCACTGAAGCTTTCTTT.